The 9 T cell receptor beta chains below all came from one sample that was sequenced in a study of T cells after yellow fever vaccination. TCRdb itself ran the 5' RACE reads through MiXCR, one entry per CDR3 protein. The sample records around 590,000 distinct CDR3 sequences, roughly an eighth being singletons. The specimen was PBMCs, collected on the day of the yellow fever booster vaccination. The source is a man aged 30 to 39 who received the YFV17D yellow fever vaccine.

This clonotype turned up a few times. This chain links TRBV4-1 with TRBJ2-1; weak D call: TRBD2 (5 bases). The CDR3 runs to 15 residues. V gave up 0 bases and J gave up 6 bases, with 12 bases separating them. Germline V gives CDR1 MGHRA, CDR2 YSYEKL. CDR3 protein: CASSQDRGKVNEQFF. CDR3 in DNA: TGCGCCAGCAGCCAAGATCGAGGGAAGGTCAATGAGCAGTTCTTC.

V usage is TRBV30 and J usage is TRBJ2-7; D gene unclear. Trimming stripped 4 bases from V and 2 bases from J, with 9 bases between. Germline loops: CDR1 GTSNPN, CDR2 SVGIG (reference sequence). The CDR3 is 12 amino acids. CDR3 DNA: TGTGCCTGGAACCATATAACCTACGAGCAGTACTTC. This codes for CAWNHITYEQYF.

This clonotype has just a few counts. The chain joins TRBV12-3 or TRBV12-4 to TRBJ2-3, with D maybe TRBD2 (5 bases). With 6 bases removed from V and 3 bases from J, the gap between germline ends came to 10 bases. The CDR3 covers 13 residues. DNA for the CDR3: TGTGCCAGCAGGCTACTAGGAACAGATACGCAGTATTTT. Encoded protein: CASRLLGTDTQYF.

This clonotype was observed a handful of times. The chain carries TRBV29-1 and TRBJ2-7, with 9 bases aligning to TRBD1. The V and J ends lost 4 bases and 5 bases, in that order; junction bases with no gene match: 18. Germline values: CDR1 SQVTM, CDR2 ANQGSEA. The CDR3 length is 17 residues. The CDR3 DNA follows: TGCAGCGTTGGCGGAGGTTCTGGGACAGGGAAAGAGAACGAGCAGTACTTC. The encoded protein is CSVGGGSGTGKENEQYF.

This clonotype was recorded a few times. The CDR3 DNA is TGTGCCAGCAGTTATTCCGGGCCAGCCGCGCAGTACTTC. This encodes CASSYSGPAAQYF. The chain employs TRBV6-2 or TRBV6-3 and TRBJ2-7, with D uncertain. This CDR3 has 13 amino acids. V was clipped by 3 bases and J by 9 bases, with 15 bases between them. Germline CDR1 and CDR2: MNHEY and SVGEGT.

This clonotype appeared a few times. The CDR3 DNA sequence: TGCAGTGCTAGAGGAGGGGGGCTAGCGGGAGCCATAGATACGCAGTATTTT. Protein product: CSARGGGLAGAIDTQYF. The chain recombines TRBV20-1 with TRBJ2-3; 10 bases are a match to TRBD2. V lost 1 base and J lost 5; bases outside the gene matches: 12. CDR3 length equals 17 residues. Germline CDR1 and CDR2: DFQATT and SNEGSKA (reference sequence).

There are a few counts of this clonotype. The chain couples TRBV13 to TRBJ2-5; TRBD1 or TRBD2 may be the D gene (5 bases each). Germline V CDR1 and CDR2: PRHDT, FYEKMQ (reference sequence). The CDR3 extends over 15 amino acids. V lost 1 base and J 4 bases, leaving 13 bases between the germline ends. This chain's CDR3 is CASSLARDRGETQYF. CDR3 DNA: TGTGCCAGCAGCTTAGCTCGGGACCGGGGAGAGACCCAGTACTTC.

This clonotype was seen a handful of times. CDR3 nucleotide sequence: TGCAGTGCTAGTGAGGGGCGCGGTAACTATGGCTACACCTTC. Its protein product is CSASEGRGNYGYTF. This chain links TRBV20-1 with TRBJ1-2; the D gene is possibly TRBD1 (5 bases). Germline loops: CDR1 DFQATT, CDR2 SNEGSKA (reference sequence). The CDR3 length is 14 residues. The ends were cut back, 3 bases at V and 1 base at J, with 12 bases in the middle.

This chain joins TRBV20-1 and TRBJ1-1; no firm D call. The V end was cut by 4 bases, the J end by 8 bases, with 11 bases between. The CDR3 has 11 residues. Germline V gene sequence: CDR1 DFQATT, CDR2 SNEGSKA (reference sequence). CDR3 amino acids: CSANQAREAFF. The CDR3 nucleotides read TGCAGTGCTAATCAGGCAAGGGAAGCTTTCTTT.